This is a list of T cell receptor beta chains from one sample in a study of shared clonotypes between healthy human individuals. Profiling relied on immunoSEQ multiplex PCR, and the TCRdb table lists in-frame clones only, not all of them. The table records about 2.3 million clones, 80% to 95% of them present only once. The sample was naive CD4+ T cells from PBMCs. The receptors were sampled from a man aged 18 to 30 in good health. Some clones in this sample may be carry-over from other donors' samples. Both conserved end residues are part of each CDR3. The D gene is left open where the match is weak. A row's size may be missing; if present it is once, few, many or a size class.

j_call d_call clone_size v_call cdr3_aa cdr3_nt
TRBJ2-7 TRBD1 NA TRBV6-6 CASGQGTLSYEQYF TGTGCCAGCGGACAGGGGACCCTCTCCTACGAGCAGTACTTC
TRBJ2-2 TRBD2 NA TRBV5-4 CASSPGGLAGGNGELFF TGTGCCAGCAGCCCGGGAGGACTAGCGGGAGGCAACGGGGAGCTGTTTTTT
TRBJ1-4 TRBD1 NA TRBV5-1 CASRRQGSNEKLFF TGCGCCAGCAGAAGACAGGGAAGTAATGAAAAACTGTTTTTT
TRBJ1-4 NA NA TRBV6-1 CASRDTRPVGEKLFF TGTGCCAGCAGGGATACACGCCCGGTAGGGGAAAAACTGTTTTTT
TRBJ2-3 TRBD2 NA TRBV18 CASSQNSGRAGDTQYF TGTGCCAGCTCCCAAAATAGCGGGAGGGCAGGAGATACGCAGTATTTT
TRBJ1-1 NA NA TRBV4-3 CASSQDFRAENTEAFF TGCGCCAGCAGCCAAGATTTCCGGGCAGAGAACACTGAAGCTTTCTTT
TRBJ2-3 NA NA TRBV11-3 CASSLGHSTDTQYF TGTGCCAGCAGCCTAGGACATAGCACAGATACGCAGTATTTT
TRBJ1-2 TRBD1 few TRBV28 CASSWTGGGYTF TGTGCCAGCAGTTGGACAGGCGGGGGCTACACCTTC
TRBJ2-5 TRBD1 NA TRBV15 CATSRAPTITGEETQYF TGTGCCACCAGCAGAGCCCCAACGATAACAGGGGAAGAGACCCAGTACTTC
TRBJ2-5 TRBD2 NA TRBV2 CASSEGLADQETQYF TGTGCCAGCAGTGAGGGACTAGCGGACCAAGAGACCCAGTACTTC
TRBJ1-4 NA NA TRBV28 CASSFREKLFF TGTGCCAGCAGTTTCAGGGAAAAACTGTTTTTT
TRBJ2-3 NA NA TRBV12-5 CASGSVGDTQYF TGTGCTAGTGGTTCCGTAGGAGATACGCAGTATTTT
TRBJ2-7 NA NA TRBV10-3 CATKGTKESYEQYF TGTGCCACCAAGGGGACAAAGGAGTCCTACGAGCAGTACTTC
TRBJ1-2 NA once TRBV7-9 CASSRTASNYGYTF TGTGCCAGCAGCCGGACAGCCTCTAACTATGGCTACACCTTC
TRBJ1-4 TRBD1 NA TRBV10-2 CASGTGGTGAEKLFF TGCGCCAGCGGGACTGGGGGGACAGGGGCCGAAAAACTGTTTTTT
TRBJ2-2 NA NA TRBV21-1 CASSKKCNSAYNTGELFF TGTGCCAGCAGCAAAAAATGCAACAGCGCATACAACACCGGGGAGCTGTTTTTT
TRBJ2-7 NA once TRBV4-3 CASSQVHTAYEQYF TGCGCCAGCAGCCAAGTTCACACAGCCTACGAGCAGTACTTC